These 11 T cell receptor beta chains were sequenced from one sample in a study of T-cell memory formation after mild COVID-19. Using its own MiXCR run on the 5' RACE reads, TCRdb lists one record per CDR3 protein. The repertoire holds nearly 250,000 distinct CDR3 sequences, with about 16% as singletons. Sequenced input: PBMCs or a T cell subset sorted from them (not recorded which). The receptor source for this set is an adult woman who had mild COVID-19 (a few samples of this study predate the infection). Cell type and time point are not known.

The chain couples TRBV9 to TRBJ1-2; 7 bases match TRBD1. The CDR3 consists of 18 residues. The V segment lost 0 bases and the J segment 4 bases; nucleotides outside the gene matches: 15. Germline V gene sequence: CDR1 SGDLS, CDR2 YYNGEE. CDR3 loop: CASSVGGGREVNFYGYTF. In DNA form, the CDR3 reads TGTGCCAGCAGCGTAGGAGGGGGCAGGGAGGTGAACTTCTATGGCTACACCTTC.

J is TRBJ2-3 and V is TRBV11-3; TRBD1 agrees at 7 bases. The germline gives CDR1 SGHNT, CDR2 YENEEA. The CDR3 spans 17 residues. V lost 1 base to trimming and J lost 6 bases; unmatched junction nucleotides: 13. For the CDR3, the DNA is TGTGCCAGCAGCTTAGGATCCAGAGGGGGCGCAACCGATACGCAGTATTTT. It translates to CASSLGSRGGATDTQYF.

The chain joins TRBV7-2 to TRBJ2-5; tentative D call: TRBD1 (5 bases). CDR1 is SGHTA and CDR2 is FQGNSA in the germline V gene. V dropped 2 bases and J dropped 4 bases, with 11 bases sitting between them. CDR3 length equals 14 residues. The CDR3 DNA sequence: TGTGCCAGCAGCTTACCCCCCCAGGGAGAGACCCAGTACTTC. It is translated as CASSLPPQGETQYF.

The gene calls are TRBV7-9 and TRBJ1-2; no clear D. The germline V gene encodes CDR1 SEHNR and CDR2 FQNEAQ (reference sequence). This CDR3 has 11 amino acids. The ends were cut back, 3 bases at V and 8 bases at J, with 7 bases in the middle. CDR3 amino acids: CASSLEWGYTF. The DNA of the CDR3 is TGTGCCAGCAGCTTGGAGTGGGGCTACACCTTC.

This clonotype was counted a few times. In DNA form, the CDR3 reads TGTGCCAGCAGCCAAGGACAGGGTGAAAAACTGTTTTTT. Its translation: CASSQGQGEKLFF. This chain connects TRBV4-2 to TRBJ1-4; TRBD1 matches 7 bases. Germline V gene data show CDR1 as LGHNA and CDR2 as YNFKEQ. Trimming cost V 1 base and J 7 bases; bases outside gene matches: 0. This CDR3 contains 13 residues.

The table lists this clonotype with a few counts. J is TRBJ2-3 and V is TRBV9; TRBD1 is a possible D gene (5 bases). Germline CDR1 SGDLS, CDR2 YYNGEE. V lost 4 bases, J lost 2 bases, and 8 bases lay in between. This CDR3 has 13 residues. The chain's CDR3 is CASSRGHTDTQYF. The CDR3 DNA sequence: TGTGCCAGCAGCCGTGGACACACAGATACGCAGTATTTT.

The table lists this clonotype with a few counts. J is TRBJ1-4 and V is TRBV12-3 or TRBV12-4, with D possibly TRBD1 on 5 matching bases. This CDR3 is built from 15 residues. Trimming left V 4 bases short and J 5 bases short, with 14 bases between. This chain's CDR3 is CASSWDTGGNEKLFF. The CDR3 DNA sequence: TGTGCCAGCAGTTGGGATACAGGCGGAAATGAAAAACTGTTTTTT.

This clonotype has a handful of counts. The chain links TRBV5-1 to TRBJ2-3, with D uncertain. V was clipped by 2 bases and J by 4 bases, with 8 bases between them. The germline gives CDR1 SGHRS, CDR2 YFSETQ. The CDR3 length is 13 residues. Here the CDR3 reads CASSFTVPDTQYF. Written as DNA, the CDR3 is TGCGCCAGCAGCTTCACAGTACCAGATACGCAGTATTTT.

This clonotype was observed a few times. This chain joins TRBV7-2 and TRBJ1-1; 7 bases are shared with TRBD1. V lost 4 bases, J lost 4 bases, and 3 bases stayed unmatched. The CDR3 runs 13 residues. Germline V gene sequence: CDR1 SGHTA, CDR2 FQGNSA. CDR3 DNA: TGTGCCAGCAGCTACACAGGGGCCACTGAAGCTTTCTTT. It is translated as CASSYTGATEAFF.

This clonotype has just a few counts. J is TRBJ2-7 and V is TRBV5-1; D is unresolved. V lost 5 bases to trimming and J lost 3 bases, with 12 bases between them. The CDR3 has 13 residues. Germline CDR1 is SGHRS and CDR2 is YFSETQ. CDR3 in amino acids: CASRPPSDYEQYF. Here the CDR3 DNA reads TGCGCCAGCAGACCCCCTAGTGACTACGAGCAGTACTTC.

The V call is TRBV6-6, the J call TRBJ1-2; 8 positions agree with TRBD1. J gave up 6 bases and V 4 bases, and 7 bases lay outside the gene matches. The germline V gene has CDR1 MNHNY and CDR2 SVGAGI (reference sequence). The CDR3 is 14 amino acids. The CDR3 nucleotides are TGTGCCAGCAGTTCCCCAGGGGGCGTGAATGGCTACACCTTC. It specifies CASSSPGGVNGYTF.